This T cell receptor (beta chain) appears in the sequencing data of a study of blood T cell repertoires in COVID-19. Study-wide background: Italy, Spain and the United States were the sources of the convalescent and acute COVID-19 samples. Sample material is recorded as cDNA or gDNA derived from T cells, B-cell-depleted T cells, or PBMCs.

Methods used by the authors: For nucleated cells, counts were estimated from reference gene primer amplification. Generated by immunoSEQ multiplex PCR, the TCRdb table keeps only in-frame clones and is missing some. V and J calls and clone size come straight from that table; D and trimming were deduced from the DNA. The table includes 150,000 to 200,000 clones, about 86% detected once. This CDR3 contains 15 residues. The germline V gene encodes CDR1 MNHNS and CDR2 SASEGT. V gave up 0 bases and J gave up 8 bases; unmatched junction bases: 9. V gene TRBV6-1 combines with J gene TRBJ1-2, with 7 positions matching TRBD1. This TCR was recovered from a man aged 25 to 40 with active or convalescent COVID-19. Sequences were obtained from peripheral blood. The CDR3 sequence: CASSEAGDRVPGYTF. CDR3 nucleotides: TGTGCCAGCAGTGAAGCGGGCGACAGGGTTCCGGGCTACACCTTC.